This T cell receptor (beta chain) appears in the sequencing data of a study of high-grade serous ovarian cancer treatment subgroups. TCRdb's copy holds only in-frame clones and misses some; the assay was immunoSEQ multiplex PCR. The repertoire includes around 16,000 clones, roughly 67% of them detected once, and 4.5% sits in the top ten. Per the germline V gene, CDR1 is SGHTA and CDR2 is FQGTGA. The V gene lost 2 bases and the J gene lost 4 bases, with 19 bases spanning the gap. There are 17 residues in the CDR3. The tumor samples were collected prior to definitive surgery or chemotherapy. V and J are TRBV7-3 and TRBJ2-3; the D gene is possibly TRBD2 (5 bases). Specimen: tumor tissue. The clonotype comes from a human donor with high-grade serous ovarian cancer. Here the CDR3 reads CASSLGYGPSFADTQYF. The CDR3 bases are TGTGCCAGCAGCTTAGGGTACGGTCCTAGCTTTGCAGATACGCAGTATTTT.